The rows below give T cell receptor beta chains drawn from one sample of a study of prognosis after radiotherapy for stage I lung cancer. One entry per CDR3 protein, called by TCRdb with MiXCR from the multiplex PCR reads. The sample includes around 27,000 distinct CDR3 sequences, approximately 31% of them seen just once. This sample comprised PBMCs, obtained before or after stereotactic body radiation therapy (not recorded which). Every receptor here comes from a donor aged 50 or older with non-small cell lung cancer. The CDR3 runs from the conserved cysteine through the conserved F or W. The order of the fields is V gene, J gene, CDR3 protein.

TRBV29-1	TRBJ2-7	CSVLRPDSYEQYF
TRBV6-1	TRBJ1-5	CASRPGTGIAQPQHF
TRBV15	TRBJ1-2	CATNDPGLNYGYTF
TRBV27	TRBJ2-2	CASSQTSGSNTGELFF
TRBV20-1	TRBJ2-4	CSARNGAEAKNIQYF
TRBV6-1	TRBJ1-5	CASSTLSDRNQPQHF
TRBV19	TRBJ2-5	CASSPRLQETQYF
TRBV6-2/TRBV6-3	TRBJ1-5	CAGSPGGFQPQHF
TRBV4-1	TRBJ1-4	CASSNTGGRDEKLFF
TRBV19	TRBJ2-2	CASSIGGTGSAGELFF
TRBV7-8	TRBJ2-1	CASSLRRGPNNEQFF
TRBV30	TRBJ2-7	CAWSETSSYEQYF
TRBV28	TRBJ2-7	CASSATGRHYEQYF
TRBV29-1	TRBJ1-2	CSGWTGKHQYGYTF
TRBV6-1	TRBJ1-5	CASRDGGGDNQPQHF
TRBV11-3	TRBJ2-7	CASSLSRSGDSYEQYF
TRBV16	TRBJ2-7	CASSRRSPWEQYF
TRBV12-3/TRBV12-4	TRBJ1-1	CASIQSGIRAEAFF
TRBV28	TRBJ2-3	CASSLSLLAGAGNTQYF
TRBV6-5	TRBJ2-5	CASSYSRGTVETQYF
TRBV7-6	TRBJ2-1	CASSPRLAGGPNEQFF
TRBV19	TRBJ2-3	CASSTWTRGRTTDTQYF
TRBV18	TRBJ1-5	CASSPTSSSNQPQHF
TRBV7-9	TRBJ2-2	CASSLSELFF
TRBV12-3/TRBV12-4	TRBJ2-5	CASSLRRIQETQYF
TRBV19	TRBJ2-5	CASSMAFLKTQYF
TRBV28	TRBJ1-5	CASSLVGGDNQPQHF
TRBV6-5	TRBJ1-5	CASSYTGESNQPQHF